This TCR beta chain is from a study of tumor-infiltrating lymphocytes in oesophageal squamous cell carcinoma (TCRdb year 2016). Worth noting for this clonotype: There is no known antigen for this receptor. The sample holds no much larger clone one base away, and base qualities are not on file.

Measured from the cysteine to the phenylalanine, the CDR3 is 18 residues long. Just CDR3 DNA is preserved here, 54 bases in frame from base 1. CDR1 and CDR2 are read off the germline V gene as MNHNS and SASEGT. Relative to germline, V is missing 2 bases and J is missing 1 base, with 10 bases of the junction outside any gene match. The method was PCR. The listed sequencing device is Illumina HiSeq 2000. The public reads were reanalyzed by TCRdb: fastp trimming at Q25, MiXCR alignment, in-frame beta chains only. Each record represents a unique CDR3 protein, reported with the most common genes and DNA among its rows. Counted in this sample were tens of thousands of distinct CDR3 sequences; 30% to 40% of them appeared once. The ten largest clones take up roughly 23% of the sample.

Sequencing was done on a sample of esophageal tumor tissue. The V and J genes are TRBV6-1 and TRBJ2-5; 10 of the junction bases match TRBD2. The sequence was collected from a male donor with esophageal squamous cell carcinoma. CDR3 protein: CASSEWPSGSGIQETQYF. The bases are TGTGCCAGCAGTGAATGGCCTAGCGGGAGCGGGATCCAAGAGACCCAGTACTTC.